The sample holds a few counts of the clone carrying this T cell receptor (beta chain). Its specificity is unknown. The data are from a study of regulatory T cells in long-lasting Graves disease. Through Arm-PCR of CDR3 regions and iRepertoire HTBI primers, TCR beta libraries were built. TCRdb processed the multiplex PCR reads anew with MiXCR; each CDR3 protein has one entry. This table has approximately 470,000 distinct CDR3 sequences, about a sixth appearing once. Time point defined: newly diagnosed GD, antithyroid drugs for less than 3 months. There was RNA extracted from PBMCs, and the TCR library was made from it. Findings and limits, study-wide: In persistent patients, shared public clonotypes (over 2,500) outnumbered those in new patients (about 890).

This sample also belongs to another study, concerning T cells in Graves' hyperthyroidism and ophthalmopathy.

The TCR originated in a man between 35 and 55 years old with Graves disease. The sequencing used peripheral blood mononuclear cells (PBMCs), collected at new diagnosis, from a patient treated with antithyroid drugs.

The CDR3 region has the DNA TGTGCCAGCAGTTCGGCGGACTACACCGGGGAGCTGTTTTTT. Translating it yields CASSSADYTGELFF. V is TRBV28 and J is TRBJ2-2; perhaps TRBD2 as D (5 bases). CDR1 is MDHEN, CDR2 SYDVKM, per germline. Trimming took 4 bases from V and 3 from J, leaving 9 bases between them. The CDR3 sequence is 14 residues long.